These 24 T cell receptor beta chains share one sample of origin, sequenced in a study of post-analysis software for immune sequencing data. Findings of the study overall: About 5 TRBV segments appeared more often in patients than in controls, and TRBV5-6, TRBV5-1 and TRBV20-1 were among these.

These receptors have no known antigen. Unique molecular identifiers were present in the TCR beta cDNA libraries. TCRdb independently ran MiXCR on the PCR reads; one entry per CDR3 protein. The sample lists around 770,000 distinct CDR3 sequences; approximately 44% were seen once. The sample was blood. These receptor sequences come from a girl aged 10 to 17 with multiple sclerosis.

The chain employs TRBV7-2 and TRBJ2-5; 12 positions match TRBD2. Germline assignment: CDR1 SGHTA and CDR2 FQGNSA. The CDR3 has 17 residues. The V segment lost 1 base and the J segment 4 bases; nucleotides outside the gene matches: 7. The CDR3 here is CASSLGSPTSGRETQYF. The CDR3 nucleotides read TGTGCCAGCAGCTTAGGCTCCCCGACTAGCGGGAGAGAGACCCAGTACTTC.

On this clonotype: A clone one base away is much larger, so this may be a read error. This CDR3 is CSVVFYNEQFF. CDR3 DNA: TGCAGCGTTGTCTTCTACAATGAGCAGTTCTTC. The chain carries TRBV29-1 and TRBJ2-1; D not resolved. Germline V CDR1 and CDR2: SQVTM, ANQGSEA. Trimming removed 4 bases at V and 3 bases at J, with 4 bases between. The CDR3 consists of 11 residues.

V usage is TRBV7-2 and J usage is TRBJ2-3, with TRBD2 as a possible D gene (5 bases). CDR3 length: 17 amino acids. The V gene lost 5 bases and the J gene lost 4 bases, with 22 bases spanning the gap. Germline V lookup: CDR1 SGHTA, CDR2 FQGNSA. CDR3 coding DNA: TGTGCCAGCAGCCCGATGGCGGGTCGACCTGGGGCAGATACGCAGTATTTT. Encoded protein: CASSPMAGRPGADTQYF.

The chain carries TRBV25-1 and TRBJ1-2; TRBD1 agrees at 9 bases. J lost 0 bases, V lost 4 bases, and 3 bases had no gene match. The length of the CDR3 is 15 residues. Per germline, CDR1 MGHDK and CDR2 SYGVNS. CDR3 nucleotides: TGTGCCAGCAGTGGGCGGACAGGGGCTAACTATGGCTACACCTTC. This gives the protein CASSGRTGANYGYTF.

The chain has TRBV6-2 or TRBV6-3 and TRBJ2-7; D may be TRBD2 (6 bases). Germline CDR1 and CDR2: MNHEY and SVGEGT. The CDR3 spans 15 residues. Trimming stripped 6 bases from V and 3 bases from J, with 18 bases between. Here the CDR3 reads CASRLLALEYYEQYF. CDR3 nucleotides: TGTGCCAGCAGGCTGCTAGCGCTAGAGTACTACGAGCAGTACTTC.

Here the CDR3 reads CASRRRQAKASYGYTF. Written as DNA, the CDR3 is TGTGCCAGCAGACGCAGACAGGCCAAGGCCTCCTATGGCTACACCTTC. The chain joins TRBV12-3 or TRBV12-4 to TRBJ1-2; D perhaps matches TRBD1 (6 bases). Trimming removed 6 bases at V and 4 bases at J, with 21 bases between. The CDR3 is 16 residues long.

The CDR3 is CASSEGTQGSDQYF. CDR3 sequence (DNA): TGTGCCAGCAGTGAGGGAACACAGGGGTCGGACCAGTACTTC. This chain uses TRBV6-1 with TRBJ2-5; 7 bases match TRBD1. CDR3 length equals 14 residues. Germline V lookup: CDR1 MNHNS, CDR2 SASEGT. The J segment lost 10 bases and the V segment lost 3 bases, leaving 11 bases of the junction unmatched.

This chain links TRBV11-3 with TRBJ1-1, with D perhaps TRBD1 (5 bases). The germline gives CDR1 SGHNT, CDR2 YENEEA. The CDR3 is made up of 14 amino acids. The V gene lost 3 bases and the J gene lost 1 base, with 9 bases spanning the gap. In DNA form, the CDR3 reads TGTGCCAGCAGCTTGGGCAGGGCGAACACTGAAGCTTTCTTT. Its translation: CASSLGRANTEAFF.

This clonotype occurred a few times. The chain couples TRBV10-3 to TRBJ1-1, with 8 positions matching TRBD1. The CDR3 consists of 13 residues. V gave up 6 bases and J gave up 4 bases; unmatched junction bases: 4. Germline V gene data show CDR1 as ENHRY and CDR2 as SYGVKD. CDR3 in amino acids: CAIRTGVSTEAFF. The CDR3 DNA follows: TGTGCCATCAGGACAGGGGTCAGCACTGAAGCTTTCTTT.

The chain joins TRBV20-1 to TRBJ1-6; possible D gene TRBD1, 6 bases. Looked up from germline, CDR1 is DFQATT and CDR2 is SNEGSKA (reference sequence). The CDR3 is made up of 16 amino acids. Trimming cost V 6 bases and J 7 bases, with 22 bases left between them. The CDR3 nucleotides read TGCAGTGCACCAGAGGGGGGCAGGGGTGAAAATTCACCCCTCCACTTT. Amino acid sequence: CSAPEGGRGENSPLHF.

The V call is TRBV20-1, the J call TRBJ1-5; D uncertain. Trimming stripped 1 base from V and 0 bases from J, with 7 bases between. Germline values: CDR1 DFQATT, CDR2 SNEGSKA (reference sequence). The CDR3 length is 14 residues. CDR3 loop: CSARAGYSNQPQHF. CDR3 nucleotide sequence: TGCAGTGCTAGAGCAGGTTATAGCAATCAGCCCCAGCATTTT.

The chain uses TRBV29-1 and TRBJ2-3; 11 bases are a match to TRBD2. This CDR3 comprises 14 residues. The V and J ends lost 7 bases and 0 bases, in that order; junction bases with no gene match: 3. Germline lookup yields CDR1 SQVTM and CDR2 ANQGSEA. DNA of the CDR3: TGCAGCGGGGGGACTAGCGGAAGCACAGATACGCAGTATTTT. Translation gives CSGGTSGSTDTQYF.

The rearrangement uses TRBV20-1 and TRBJ2-7, with 10 bases matching TRBD2. The germline V gene has CDR1 DFQATT and CDR2 SNEGSKA (reference sequence). V dropped 0 bases and J dropped 4; count of bases not matched to a gene: 12. CDR3 size: 17 residues. CDR3 protein: CSARDLPASGSRYEQYF. As DNA, the CDR3 is TGCAGTGCTAGAGACCTCCCCGCTAGCGGGAGTCGGTACGAGCAGTACTTC.

The chain uses TRBV9 and TRBJ2-1, with D perhaps TRBD2 (5 bases). The CDR3 runs to 15 residues. The V end was cut by 0 bases, the J end by 7 bases, with 14 bases between. CDR1 SGDLS and CDR2 YYNGEE come from the germline V gene. The CDR3 DNA reads TGTGCCAGCAGCGTAGGGGCTCAATCGGGGAATGAGCAGTTCTTC. Translation: CASSVGAQSGNEQFF.

V usage is TRBV27 and J usage is TRBJ2-7, with a tentative D call TRBD2 (7 bases). With 7 bases removed from V and 7 bases from J, the gap between germline ends came to 17 bases. Germline lookup yields CDR1 MNHEY and CDR2 SMNVEV (reference sequence). The CDR3 length is 13 residues. Here the CDR3 DNA reads TGTGCCAGCAAAAGGGGGGAGGGCAATGAGCAGTACTTC. Translated: CASKRGEGNEQYF.

The rearrangement uses TRBV15 and TRBJ2-5; no clear D gene. V was shortened by 5 bases and J by 1 base, with 11 bases between the two germline ends. Germline CDR1 and CDR2: LNHNV and YYDKDF (reference sequence). This CDR3 is built from 14 residues. In DNA, the CDR3 is TGTGCCACCAGCCTAAGGGCGTTCCAAGAGACCCAGTACTTC. This translates into CATSLRAFQETQYF.

The rearrangement joins TRBV9 to TRBJ2-5; D is possibly TRBD1 or TRBD2 (5 bases each). The J call may not be correct, given that the DNA end is closer to TRBJ2-7. The germline V gene has CDR1 SGDLS and CDR2 YYNGEE. The CDR3 runs 14 residues. CDR3 amino acids: CASSAQPGPHEQYF. The CDR3 coding sequence is TGTGCCAGCAGCGCCCAACCGGGACCACACGAGCAGTACTTC.

This clonotype was counted a single time. CDR3 residues: CASSLAPGTGTQYF. CDR3 DNA sequence: TGTGCCAGCAGCTTAGCTCCGGGGACGGGTACGCAGTATTTT. The gene calls are TRBV7-9 and TRBJ2-3, with D possibly being TRBD1 or TRBD2 (5 bases each). V was trimmed by 0 bases and J by 8 bases, leaving 12 bases between them. CDR1 is SEHNR, CDR2 FQNEAQ, per germline (reference sequence). CDR3 length: 14 residues.

The gene calls are TRBV9 and TRBJ2-1; D unclear. The end of the DNA fits TRBJ2-7 better, so the J call may be wrong. This CDR3 is 16 amino acids long. Germline CDR1 and CDR2: SGDLS and YYNGEE. The CDR3 sequence: CASSPQGRTHPSEQYF. The CDR3 DNA reads as TGTGCCAGCAGCCCCCAAGGTAGGACGCATCCCTCCGAGCAGTACTTC.

This clonotype came up a few times. The CDR3 loop is CATSRGTGVISYNEQFF. The CDR3 bases are TGTGCCACCAGCAGAGGGACAGGGGTAATTTCCTACAATGAGCAGTTCTTC. The chain recombines TRBV15 with TRBJ2-1, with TRBD1 matching over 9 bases. V was pared by 1 base and J by 1 base, with 5 bases of the junction left unmatched. Germline loops: CDR1 LNHNV, CDR2 YYDKDF (reference sequence). The CDR3 is 17 residues long.

This clonotype occurred a few times. The V and J genes are TRBV27 and TRBJ2-1; D possibly uses TRBD1 or TRBD2 (5 bases each). The CDR3 covers 14 residues. The V end was cut by 2 bases, the J end by 7 bases, with 12 bases between. Germline V gene lookup returns CDR1 MNHEY and CDR2 SMNVEV (reference sequence). Here the CDR3 reads CASSLGGYLNEQFF. As DNA, the CDR3 is TGTGCCAGCAGTTTAGGGGGATATTTGAATGAGCAGTTCTTC.

The DNA for the CDR3 is TGTGCCAGCAGTGAAGTCAGAACCAACTATGGCTACACCTTC. Its protein product is CASSEVRTNYGYTF. The chain employs TRBV6-1 and TRBJ1-2; unclear D gene. From germline, CDR1 is MNHNS and CDR2 SASEGT. Trimming removed 1 base from V and 2 bases from J, with 8 bases in between. The CDR3 runs 14 residues.

This clonotype showed up just once. The chain uses TRBV6-6 and TRBJ2-7, with D possibly TRBD1 on 6 matching bases. V was cut by 6 bases and J by 5 bases, with 11 bases left in between. CDR1 and CDR2 (germline): MNHNY, SVGAGI (reference sequence). CDR3 length: 12 residues. CDR3 sequence: CASRDRTDEQYF. The DNA of the CDR3 is TGTGCCAGCAGAGATCGGACAGACGAGCAGTACTTC.

This chain connects TRBV12-3 or TRBV12-4 to TRBJ1-5, with 7 bases that match TRBD1. Losses at the gene ends were 2 bases for V and 11 bases for J; bases not matched to a gene: 0. This CDR3 has 11 amino acids. The CDR3 bases are TGTGCCAGCAGTTTACAGGGGGCCCAGCATTTT. It encodes CASSLQGAQHF.